The next 27 T cell receptor beta chains were all read from a single sample in a study of blood T cells in healthy people across ages. The use of a sample-barcoded 5' primer and a J-beta primer mix characterized a second PCR of roughly 6 to 11 cycles. TCRdb itself ran the 5' RACE reads through MiXCR, one entry per CDR3 protein. The table shows 1.5 million to 2 million distinct CDR3 sequences, with 49% occurring only once. The sample was blood. The origin of the receptors is a woman aged 40 to 50 in good health.

In its sample, this clonotype was seen a few times. The chain links TRBV10-3 to TRBJ2-7, with 8 bases identical to TRBD1. The CDR3 extends over 16 amino acids. Trimming at V came to 0 bases and at J to 2 bases, leaving 6 bases not matched to a gene. Germline V gives CDR1 ENHRY, CDR2 SYGVKD. CDR3: CAISESGTGQTYEQYF. CDR3 sequence (DNA): TGTGCCATCAGTGAGTCCGGGACAGGACAGACCTACGAGCAGTACTTC.

V usage is TRBV27 and J usage is TRBJ2-3; D is perhaps TRBD1 or TRBD2 (5 bases each). The CDR3 covers 16 residues. The germline gives CDR1 MNHEY, CDR2 SMNVEV (reference sequence). V shed 7 bases and J shed 0 bases, with 17 bases lying between them. The CDR3 region has the DNA TGTGCCAGCACCCCCCGGGGCCTTACTAGCACAGATACGCAGTATTTT. It yields the protein CASTPRGLTSTDTQYF.

The genes are TRBV18 and TRBJ1-5, with unresolved D. Germline V gene data show CDR1 as KGHSH and CDR2 as LQKENI. The CDR3 totals 15 residues. V lost 3 bases and J lost 3, with 12 bases in between. CDR3: CASSPGDRDNQPQHF. As DNA, the CDR3 is TGTGCCAGCTCACCGGGAGACCGGGACAATCAGCCCCAGCATTTT.

The gene calls are TRBV4-2 and TRBJ1-2, with D possibly being TRBD1 (5 bases). V gave up 0 bases and J gave up 4 bases, with 15 bases separating them. The CDR3 length is 16 residues. Germline lookup yields CDR1 LGHNA and CDR2 YNFKEQ. CDR3 in amino acids: CASSQDFQGNFYGYTF. In DNA, the CDR3 is TGTGCCAGCAGCCAAGATTTCCAGGGAAATTTCTATGGCTACACCTTC.

The chain joins TRBV12-3 or TRBV12-4 to TRBJ2-1, with D possibly being TRBD2 (6 bases). This CDR3 has 15 amino acids. V gave up 2 bases and J gave up 10 bases, with 18 bases separating them. The DNA of the CDR3 is TGTGCCAGCAGTTTACCCGGGAGAGGGGCAGGGGAGCAGTTCTTC. This sequence encodes CASSLPGRGAGEQFF.

The chain carries TRBV20-1 and TRBJ1-5; D is ambiguous. V lost 2 bases to trimming and J lost 3 bases, with 11 bases between them. Per the germline V gene, CDR1 is DFQATT and CDR2 is SNEGSKA (reference sequence). CDR3 length equals 14 residues. CDR3 coding DNA: TGCAGTGCTAGACCGGACTACGACAATCAGCCCCAGCATTTT. It translates to CSARPDYDNQPQHF.

The chain couples TRBV5-1 to TRBJ2-3, with 10 nucleotides matching TRBD2. CDR1 and CDR2 from the germline V gene are SGHRS and YFSETQ. V was pared by 0 bases and J by 8 bases, with 12 bases of the junction left unmatched. This CDR3 region has 17 residues. The CDR3 sequence is CASSLASNSGGSGTQYF. The CDR3 DNA sequence: TGCGCCAGCAGCTTGGCCAGTAATAGCGGGGGGTCAGGTACGCAGTATTTT.

This chain joins TRBV12-3 or TRBV12-4 and TRBJ2-3; D might be TRBD2 (6 bases). This CDR3 spans 16 amino acids. V gave up 7 bases and J gave up 0 bases, with 17 bases separating them. The CDR3 region is CASTLGGSTSTDTQYF. In DNA, the CDR3 is TGTGCCAGCACCCTTGGGGGGAGCACTAGCACAGATACGCAGTATTTT.

This chain connects TRBV28 to TRBJ2-3, with D maybe TRBD1 (5 bases). CDR1 is MDHEN, CDR2 SYDVKM, per germline. The CDR3 has 17 residues. The V and J ends lost 3 bases and 3 bases respectively, with 19 bases between them. The CDR3 region is CASSFPLAGKSTDTQYF. CDR3 coding DNA: TGTGCCAGCAGTTTCCCTCTGGCAGGGAAATCAACAGATACGCAGTATTTT.

This clonotype was seen ten or more times. The chain uses TRBV7-2 and TRBJ2-7, with D possibly being TRBD2 (6 bases). CDR1 and CDR2 (germline): SGHTA, FQGNSA. This CDR3 contains 16 residues. Trimming shortened V by 1 base and J by 5 bases, and 18 bases separated the two germline ends. CDR3 coding DNA: TGTGCCAGCAGCTTAGGTTCCGGGGCCCGGACTAACGAGCAGTACTTC. Its translation: CASSLGSGARTNEQYF.

This clonotype has a handful of counts. The chain has TRBV7-2 and TRBJ1-2, with D hard to call. V lost 5 bases and J 2 bases, leaving 15 bases between the germline ends. The CDR3 covers 15 residues. Germline V gives CDR1 SGHTA, CDR2 FQGNSA. The CDR3, as DNA: TGTGCCAGCAGCCTCCAATCGACTGAGAACTATGGCTACACCTTC. As protein: CASSLQSTENYGYTF. Drawing the rest from reference TRBV7-2 and TRBJ1-2, the complete variable domain is GAGVSQSPSNKVTEKGKDVELRCDPISGHTALYWYRQSLGQGLEFLIYFQGNSAPDKSGLPSDRFSAERTGGSVSTLTIQRTQQEDSAVYLCASSLQSTENYGYTFGSGTRLTVV.

The J gene is TRBJ2-5, the V gene TRBV20-1; maybe TRBD2 (6 bases). The V end lost 6 bases, the J end lost 2 bases, and 25 bases lay between the germline ends. CDR1 is DFQATT and CDR2 is SNEGSKA in the germline V gene (reference sequence). The CDR3 loop spans 17 amino acids. The CDR3 coding sequence is TGCAGTGCCCTATCGGGACTCCACCAACTAATTCAAGAGACCCAGTACTTC. Amino acid sequence: CSALSGLHQLIQETQYF.

This chain links TRBV11-2 with TRBJ2-3; tentatively, D is TRBD1 (6 bases). The germline gives CDR1 SGHAT, CDR2 FQNNGV. This CDR3 spans 17 amino acids. V was clipped by 4 bases and J by 0 bases, with 17 bases between them. This CDR3 is CASSSRGWGLSTDTQYF. CDR3 DNA: TGTGCCAGCAGCTCCCGAGGTTGGGGGCTTAGCACAGATACGCAGTATTTT.

The rearrangement uses TRBV7-2 and TRBJ2-3; D unresolved. This CDR3 is built from 15 residues. The ends were cut back, 1 base at V and 2 bases at J, with 10 bases in the middle. Germline V gene lookup returns CDR1 SGHTA and CDR2 FQGNSA. In DNA, the CDR3 is TGTGCCAGCAGCTTAGTTCTCCGTTCCACAGATACGCAGTATTTT. Translation gives CASSLVLRSTDTQYF.

The count of this clonotype is one. This sequence joins TRBV20-1 and TRBJ1-6, with D maybe TRBD1 (6 bases). There are 14 residues in the CDR3. V lost 1 base to trimming and J lost 8 bases, with 12 bases between them. CDR1 and CDR2 (germline): DFQATT, SNEGSKA (reference sequence). DNA for the CDR3: TGCAGTGCTAGAGGAGGGGGGGTTGATTCACCCCTCCACTTT. It encodes CSARGGGVDSPLHF.

The chain combines TRBV7-2 with TRBJ2-5, with 7 nucleotides matching TRBD1. The CDR3 extends over 16 amino acids. In germline, CDR1 is SGHTA, CDR2 FQGNSA. J gave up 2 bases and V 5 bases, and 11 bases lay outside the gene matches. The CDR3 sequence is CASSKANDRAQETQYF. CDR3 in DNA: TGTGCCAGCAGCAAAGCTAATGACAGGGCACAAGAGACCCAGTACTTC.

V gene TRBV7-2 combines with J gene TRBJ1-1; D ambiguous. The CDR3 runs to 13 residues. Germline loops: CDR1 SGHTA, CDR2 FQGNSA. Trimming cost V 2 bases and J 8 bases, with 12 bases left between them. The CDR3 spells CASSLPRTDEAFF. The CDR3 DNA reads TGTGCCAGCAGCTTACCCAGGACGGACGAAGCTTTCTTT.

This clonotype has just a few counts. The V gene is TRBV29-1, the J gene TRBJ2-5; D assignment may be TRBD1 or TRBD2 (6 bases each). The J call is doubtful: the DNA matches TRBJ2-7 better. Germline CDR1 reads SQVTM; CDR2 reads ANQGSEA. This CDR3 has 14 amino acids. CDR3 region: CSVEVVGGRYEQYF. Written as DNA, the CDR3 is TGCAGCGTTGAAGTGGTAGGGGGGCGCTACGAGCAGTACTTC.

A single count supports this clonotype. V gene TRBV21-1 combines with J gene TRBJ2-1; the table's D call, TRBD2, has no DNA check behind it. TRBV21-1 is tagged as a pseudogene. This CDR3 spans 14 amino acids. For the CDR3, the DNA is TGTGCCAGCAGCACCCGGACTTTCTACAATGAGCAGTTCTTC. This gives the protein CASSTRTFYNEQFF.

The rearrangement links TRBV28 to TRBJ1-4, with TRBD1 identical over 9 bases. CDR1 is MDHEN and CDR2 is SYDVKM in the germline V gene. V shed 6 bases, J shed 8 bases, and the junction held 10 bases outside the gene matches. This CDR3 spans 15 amino acids. Here the CDR3 reads CASRSHRGQGEKLFF. CDR3 coding DNA: TGTGCCAGCAGATCCCACAGGGGGCAAGGGGAAAAACTGTTTTTT.

The chain links TRBV7-8 to TRBJ2-1, with 11 bases lining up with TRBD2. This CDR3 has 19 amino acids. Germline values: CDR1 SGHVS, CDR2 FQNEAQ. V shed 1 base, J shed 0 bases, and the junction held 8 bases outside the gene matches. The CDR3 DNA follows: TGTGCCAGCAGCTTAGAAGGGACTAGCGGACCTTACTCCTACAATGAGCAGTTCTTC. Translation: CASSLEGTSGPYSYNEQFF.

This clonotype has only a few counts. This chain connects TRBV5-1 to TRBJ1-6; no definite D call. V was pared by 0 bases and J by 7 bases, with 8 bases between. CDR1 and CDR2 from the germline V gene are SGHRS and YFSETQ. This CDR3 region has 14 residues. CDR3 DNA: TGCGCCAGCAGCTTGGACAGCCCCAATTCACCCCTCCACTTT. This encodes CASSLDSPNSPLHF.

The chain joins TRBV10-3 to TRBJ2-3; 10 bases match TRBD2. V shed 10 bases, J shed 2 bases, and the junction held 9 bases outside the gene matches. CDR1 and CDR2 (germline): ENHRY, SYGVKD. The CDR3 has 15 amino acids. CDR3 nucleotide sequence: TGTGCCACCGGGGGCCTAGCGGGGGACACAGATACGCAGTATTTT. It encodes CATGGLAGDTDTQYF.

This rearrangement joins TRBV7-2 to TRBJ1-4; tentatively, D is TRBD1 (5 bases). Germline V gene data show CDR1 as SGHTA and CDR2 as FQGNSA. CDR3 length equals 16 residues. V lost 5 bases and J lost 0, with 13 bases in between. CDR3 sequence: CASSRASGATNEKLFF. CDR3 coding DNA: TGTGCCAGCAGCCGAGCATCGGGGGCAACTAATGAAAAACTGTTTTTT.

This chain links TRBV4-1 with TRBJ2-1, with D uncertain. This CDR3 has 17 amino acids. Germline CDR1 reads MGHRA; CDR2 reads YSYEKL. V was trimmed by 1 base and J by 1 base, leaving 14 bases between them. The CDR3 bases are TGCGCCAGCAGCCAAGTCCCATTAGCTAGTTCCTACAATGAGCAGTTCTTC. It specifies CASSQVPLASSYNEQFF.

The chain joins TRBV4-1 to TRBJ2-3, with D unclear. This CDR3 is 17 amino acids long. Deletions cut 0 bases from V and 8 bases from J, with 21 bases between. CDR1 is MGHRA and CDR2 is YSYEKL in the germline V gene. CDR3 DNA sequence: TGCGCCAGCAGCCAAGATAGGGATAGTAGGTTTGGATTTACGCAGTATTTT. This sequence encodes CASSQDRDSRFGFTQYF.

This chain connects TRBV7-2 to TRBJ2-1; TRBD2 aligns across 8 bases. Trimming took 5 bases from V and 10 from J; bases not matched to a gene: 13. CDR3 length: 15 amino acids. The V gene's germline CDR1 is SGHTA and CDR2 FQGNSA. The CDR3 nucleotides are TGTGCCAGCAGCCAGCGAGCGGGGGTAGGACACGAGCAGTTCTTC. Translating gives CASSQRAGVGHEQFF.